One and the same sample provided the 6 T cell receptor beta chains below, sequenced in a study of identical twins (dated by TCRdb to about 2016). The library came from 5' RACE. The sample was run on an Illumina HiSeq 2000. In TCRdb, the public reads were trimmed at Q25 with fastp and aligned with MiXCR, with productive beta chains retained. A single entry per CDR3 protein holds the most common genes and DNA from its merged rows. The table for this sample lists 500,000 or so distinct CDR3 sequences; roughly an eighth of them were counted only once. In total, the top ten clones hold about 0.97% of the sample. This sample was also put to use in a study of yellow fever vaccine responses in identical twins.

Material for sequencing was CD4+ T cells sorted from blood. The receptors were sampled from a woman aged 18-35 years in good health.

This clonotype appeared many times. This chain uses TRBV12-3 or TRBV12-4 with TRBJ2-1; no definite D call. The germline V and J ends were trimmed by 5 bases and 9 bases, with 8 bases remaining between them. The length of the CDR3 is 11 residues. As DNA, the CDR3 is TGTGCCAGCAGTCCAAGGGTTGAGCAGTTCTTC. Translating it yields CASSPRVEQFF.

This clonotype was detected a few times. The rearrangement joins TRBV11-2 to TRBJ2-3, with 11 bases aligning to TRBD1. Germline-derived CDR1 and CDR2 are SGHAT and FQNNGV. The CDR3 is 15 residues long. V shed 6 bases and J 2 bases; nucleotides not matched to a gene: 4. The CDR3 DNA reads TGTGCCAGCAGACCAGGACAGGGGGCCACAGATACGCAGTATTTT. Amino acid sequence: CASRPGQGATDTQYF.

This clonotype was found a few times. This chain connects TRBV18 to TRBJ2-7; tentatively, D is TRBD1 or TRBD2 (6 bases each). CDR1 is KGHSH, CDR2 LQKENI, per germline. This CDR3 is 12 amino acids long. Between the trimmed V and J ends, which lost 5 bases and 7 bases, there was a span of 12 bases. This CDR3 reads CASSEKGGEQYF. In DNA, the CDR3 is TGTGCCAGCTCAGAGAAGGGGGGTGAGCAGTACTTC.

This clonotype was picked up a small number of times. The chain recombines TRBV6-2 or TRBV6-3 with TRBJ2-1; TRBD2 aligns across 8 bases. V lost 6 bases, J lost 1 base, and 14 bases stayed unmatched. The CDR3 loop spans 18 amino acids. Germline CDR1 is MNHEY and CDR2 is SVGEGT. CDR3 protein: CASRNHGLAQISYNEQFF. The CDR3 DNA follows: TGTGCCAGCAGAAACCATGGACTAGCTCAAATATCCTACAATGAGCAGTTCTTC.

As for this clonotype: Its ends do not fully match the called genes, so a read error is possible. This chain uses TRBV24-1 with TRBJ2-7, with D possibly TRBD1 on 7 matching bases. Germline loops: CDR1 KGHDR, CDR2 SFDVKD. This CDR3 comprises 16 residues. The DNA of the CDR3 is TGCGACCCAAGGGGGGCAGGGGGACCCATCTCCTACGAGCAGTACTTC. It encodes CDPRGAGGPISYEQYF.

CDR3 DNA: TGCGCCAGCAGCCAAGATCTAGCGGCGGACAGCGGTGAGCAGTTCTTC. Its protein product is CASSQDLAADSGEQFF. This chain joins TRBV4-1 and TRBJ2-1; D may be TRBD2 (7 bases). The CDR3 totals 16 residues. Trimming stripped 0 bases from V and 9 bases from J, with 18 bases between. Germline-derived CDR1 and CDR2 are MGHRA and YSYEKL.